This TCR beta chain was retrieved from a study of blood T cell repertoires in COVID-19. Per the original data handling: Amplification of reference gene primers provided the estimated nucleated cell counts. TCRdb's copy holds only in-frame clones and misses some; the assay was immunoSEQ multiplex PCR. V, J and clone size derive from that table, while D and trimming were established from the DNA sequence. Found here are a few hundred thousand clones, roughly 84% of them singletons; the top ten hold approximately 6.6%. Those enrolled, adults aged roughly 18 to 100 years, came from 24 US areas. Within 2 weeks before study entry, exposed participants met a COVID-19 case. Trimming removed 6 bases from V and 2 bases from J, with 11 bases in between. The CDR3 covers 13 residues.

This TCR came from a woman in her 50s who had been exposed to COVID-19. Specimen: PBMCs or T cells enriched from blood (not recorded which). The chain is built from TRBV12-3 or TRBV12-4 and TRBJ2-7, with a weak D call TRBD1 (5 bases). CDR3 sequence reads: CASSLGAPYEQYF. In DNA form, the CDR3 reads TGTGCCAGCAGCCTTGGGGCACCCTACGAGCAGTACTTC.